Listed below are T cell receptor beta chains from one sample, sequenced in a study of T cells in Graves' hyperthyroidism and ophthalmopathy. Each CDR3 protein gets one entry after TCRdb re-called the multiplex PCR reads with MiXCR. The sample lists about 210,000 distinct CDR3 sequences; 17% were seen once. The sequencing sample was made of blood. The receptors shown here come from a man in his fifties or sixties with Graves' hyperthyroidism. The CDR3 runs from the conserved cysteine through the conserved F or W. Fields, in order: J gene, V gene, CDR3 protein.

j_call: TRBJ1-5
v_call: TRBV5-1
cdr3_aa: CASSLAIGQPQHF

j_call: TRBJ2-7
v_call: TRBV20-1
cdr3_aa: CSASGHYEQYF

j_call: TRBJ2-1
v_call: TRBV11-2
cdr3_aa: CASSYGVSLNEQFF

j_call: TRBJ1-1
v_call: TRBV6-5
cdr3_aa: CASSYSIGSGPNTEVFF

j_call: TRBJ1-2
v_call: TRBV28
cdr3_aa: CASSLVQTFYGYTF

j_call: TRBJ2-2
v_call: TRBV6-1
cdr3_aa: CASRLSGRNTGELFF

j_call: TRBJ2-3
v_call: TRBV5-1
cdr3_aa: CASSSLSFGRTDTQYF

j_call: TRBJ2-7
v_call: TRBV12-3/TRBV12-4
cdr3_aa: CASSRHGSYEQYF

j_call: TRBJ1-2
v_call: TRBV12-3/TRBV12-4
cdr3_aa: CASSLRVKYGYTF

j_call: TRBJ2-7
v_call: TRBV5-1
cdr3_aa: CASSLASRQSYEQYF

j_call: TRBJ1-2
v_call: TRBV4-1
cdr3_aa: CASSQERLGYGYTF

j_call: TRBJ2-6
v_call: TRBV28
cdr3_aa: CASSYAWTGGASGANVLTF

j_call: TRBJ1-1
v_call: TRBV6-1
cdr3_aa: CASSEPGSQQAFF

j_call: TRBJ2-7
v_call: TRBV12-3/TRBV12-4
cdr3_aa: CASSLVRRGYYEQYF

j_call: TRBJ2-7
v_call: TRBV6-1
cdr3_aa: CASSTTGSVYEQYF

j_call: TRBJ2-3
v_call: TRBV20-1
cdr3_aa: CSARGPSGKGGTDTQYF

j_call: TRBJ2-6
v_call: TRBV6-1
cdr3_aa: CASSEMVSGANVLTF

j_call: TRBJ2-3
v_call: TRBV24-1
cdr3_aa: CATSALAGRAETDTQYF

j_call: TRBJ1-1
v_call: TRBV11-2
cdr3_aa: CASSLEGRKAFF

j_call: TRBJ1-1
v_call: TRBV12-3/TRBV12-4
cdr3_aa: CASRPTGDGEAFF

j_call: TRBJ2-3
v_call: TRBV20-1
cdr3_aa: CSARGREGLTTQYF

j_call: TRBJ2-7
v_call: TRBV30
cdr3_aa: CAWRGNGYEQYF

j_call: TRBJ1-2
v_call: TRBV20-1
cdr3_aa: CSASLAQGFGYGYTF

j_call: TRBJ1-4
v_call: TRBV2
cdr3_aa: CASRAGTSNEKLFF

j_call: TRBJ2-1
v_call: TRBV30
cdr3_aa: CAWSYHNRDLEQFF

j_call: TRBJ2-7
v_call: TRBV28
cdr3_aa: CASSSSGTGYEQYF

j_call: TRBJ1-5
v_call: TRBV2
cdr3_aa: CASTEWGPENQPQHF

j_call: TRBJ2-7
v_call: TRBV28
cdr3_aa: CASSSGTSGNEQYF

j_call: TRBJ2-7
v_call: TRBV30
cdr3_aa: CAWSVLSRGEQYF

j_call: TRBJ1-1
v_call: TRBV5-5
cdr3_aa: CASSLARQGAFF

j_call: TRBJ2-5
v_call: TRBV7-2
cdr3_aa: CASSISGREETQYF

j_call: TRBJ2-2
v_call: TRBV3-1
cdr3_aa: CASSHPPGDFSTGELFF

j_call: TRBJ2-1
v_call: TRBV11-3
cdr3_aa: CASSLVGGYNEQFF

j_call: TRBJ2-1
v_call: TRBV20-1
cdr3_aa: CSAEGRLERSYEQFF

j_call: TRBJ2-1
v_call: TRBV11-1
cdr3_aa: CASSPLAGAPINEQFF

j_call: TRBJ2-3
v_call: TRBV20-1
cdr3_aa: CSARDLATGGGTDTQYF

j_call: TRBJ2-7
v_call: TRBV28
cdr3_aa: CASSLWAGTFSYEQYF

j_call: TRBJ2-1
v_call: TRBV10-2
cdr3_aa: CASRTGIEQFF

j_call: TRBJ2-3
v_call: TRBV11-1
cdr3_aa: CASSLGQGDTDTQYF

j_call: TRBJ2-1
v_call: TRBV24-1
cdr3_aa: CATSDTSGKSYNEQFF

j_call: TRBJ1-1
v_call: TRBV5-1
cdr3_aa: CASSFRVGNTEAFF

j_call: TRBJ1-5
v_call: TRBV20-1
cdr3_aa: CSSLGMGAGSNQPQHF

j_call: TRBJ2-1
v_call: TRBV20-1
cdr3_aa: CSARARLSIGNEQFF

j_call: TRBJ2-2
v_call: TRBV5-1
cdr3_aa: CASSLLLDGELFF

j_call: TRBJ1-6
v_call: TRBV7-9
cdr3_aa: CASSLEGSGDSPLHF

j_call: TRBJ2-3
v_call: TRBV27
cdr3_aa: CASKRDRSTDTQYF

j_call: TRBJ2-2
v_call: TRBV7-9
cdr3_aa: CASDGLVHTGELFF